The sequence of this TCR beta chain was determined in a study of Ad26.COV2.S vaccination and SARS-CoV-2 variants. Documented treatment: about 20 received Ad26.COV2.S at low or high dose, single or two shots; 5 received placebo; per-sample allocation not given. Day 63 following the first vaccine or placebo injection was when the samples were taken. As regards this clone: Its antigen is still unknown.

This table comes from immunoSEQ multiplex PCR, and its TCRdb copy is limited to in-frame clones, with some not included. Among approximately 340,000 clones, approximately 84% were seen once, and the ten largest hold roughly 3.3%. The V gene lost 7 bases and the J gene lost 2 bases, with 11 bases spanning the gap. CDR1 and CDR2 (germline): GTSNPN, SVGIG (reference sequence). This CDR3 is 12 amino acids long. Whole-study findings and limits: With respect to non-spike TCR breadth, vaccine and placebo recipients were similar.

V is TRBV30 and J is TRBJ2-5, with D unresolved. The clonotype was recovered from a person between 18 and 65 years old who received the Ad26.COV2.S COVID-19 vaccine or a placebo. The sample in question was peripheral blood, obtained in a trial of Ad26.COV2.S vaccine versus placebo. The CDR3, as DNA: TGTGCCTCAGGTGGGCGGCAAGAGACCCAGTACTTC. The encoded protein is CASGGRQETQYF.